This T cell receptor beta chain was sequenced for a study of cytomegalovirus exposure and HLA in healthy donors. Healthy individuals who donated bone marrow served as the donors. Whole-study results and caveats: A list of 164 TCR beta chains associated with cytomegalovirus was given.

Note on this clone: The antigen remains undetermined.

The CDR3 runs to 15 residues. Germline loops: CDR1 SGHTA, CDR2 FQGTGA. Deletions cut 4 bases from V and 4 bases from J, with 15 bases between. Amplification used 60 Vbeta primers and 13 Jbeta primers. The data were produced by immunoSEQ multiplex PCR, yet TCRdb's version contains in-frame clones alone and is incomplete. The table includes about 160,000 clones, 80% to 90% detected once. The chain joins TRBV7-3 to TRBJ2-3, with TRBD2 as a possible D gene (5 bases). The sequenced sample was PBMCs. The origin of this receptor is a young woman in good health and CMV-seropositive. As DNA, the CDR3 is TGTGCCAGCAGCTCGCCAGGACTCCACGCAGATACGCAGTATTTT. This gives the protein CASSSPGLHADTQYF.